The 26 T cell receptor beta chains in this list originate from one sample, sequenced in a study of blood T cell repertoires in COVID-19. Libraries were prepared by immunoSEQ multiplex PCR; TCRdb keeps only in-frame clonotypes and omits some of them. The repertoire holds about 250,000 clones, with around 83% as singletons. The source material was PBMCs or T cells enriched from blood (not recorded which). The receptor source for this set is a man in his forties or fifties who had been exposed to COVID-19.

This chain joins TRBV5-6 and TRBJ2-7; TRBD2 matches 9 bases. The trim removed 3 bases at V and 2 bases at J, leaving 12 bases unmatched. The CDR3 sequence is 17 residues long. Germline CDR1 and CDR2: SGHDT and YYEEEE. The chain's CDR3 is CASSWGAAGGRTYEQYF. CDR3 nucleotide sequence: TGTGCCAGCAGCTGGGGGGCAGCGGGAGGTCGAACCTACGAGCAGTACTTC.

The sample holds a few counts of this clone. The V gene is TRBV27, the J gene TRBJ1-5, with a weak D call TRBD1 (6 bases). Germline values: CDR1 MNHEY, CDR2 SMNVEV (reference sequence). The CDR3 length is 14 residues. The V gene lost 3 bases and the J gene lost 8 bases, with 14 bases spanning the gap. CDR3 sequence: CASSFTGMMEPQHF. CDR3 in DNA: TGTGCCAGCAGTTTTACAGGGATGATGGAGCCCCAGCATTTT.

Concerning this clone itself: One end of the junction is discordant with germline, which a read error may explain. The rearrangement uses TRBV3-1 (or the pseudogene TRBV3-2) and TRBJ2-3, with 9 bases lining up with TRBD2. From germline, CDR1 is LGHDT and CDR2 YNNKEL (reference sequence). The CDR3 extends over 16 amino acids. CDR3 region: CASSPLGGTSRDTQYF. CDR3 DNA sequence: TGTGCCAGCAGCCCCCTAGGCGGGACTAGCAGAGATACGCAGTATTTT.

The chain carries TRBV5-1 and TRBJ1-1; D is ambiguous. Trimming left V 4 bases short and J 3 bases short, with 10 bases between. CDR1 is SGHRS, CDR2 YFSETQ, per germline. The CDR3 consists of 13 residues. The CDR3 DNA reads TGCGCCAGCAGCGCGCTGAGAGACACTGAAGCTTTCTTT. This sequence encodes CASSALRDTEAFF.

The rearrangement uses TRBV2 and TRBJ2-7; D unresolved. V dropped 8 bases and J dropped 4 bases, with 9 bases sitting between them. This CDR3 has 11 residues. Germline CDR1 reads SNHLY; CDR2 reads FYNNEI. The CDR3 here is CASQHHYEQYF. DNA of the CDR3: TGTGCCAGCCAACACCATTACGAGCAGTACTTC.

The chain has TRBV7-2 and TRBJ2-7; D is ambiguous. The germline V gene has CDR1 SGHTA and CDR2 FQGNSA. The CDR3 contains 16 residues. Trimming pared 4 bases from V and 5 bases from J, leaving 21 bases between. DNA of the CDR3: TGTGCCAGCAGCTCCAAGCTAGTCTTCCTTTCGGACGAGCAGTACTTC. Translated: CASSSKLVFLSDEQYF.

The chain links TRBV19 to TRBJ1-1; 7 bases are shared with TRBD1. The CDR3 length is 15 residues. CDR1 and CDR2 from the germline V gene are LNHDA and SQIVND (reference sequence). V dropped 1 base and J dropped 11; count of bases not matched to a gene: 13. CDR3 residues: CASSIVTGEWAGAFF. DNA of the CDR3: TGTGCCAGTAGTATAGTAACAGGGGAATGGGCCGGGGCTTTCTTT.

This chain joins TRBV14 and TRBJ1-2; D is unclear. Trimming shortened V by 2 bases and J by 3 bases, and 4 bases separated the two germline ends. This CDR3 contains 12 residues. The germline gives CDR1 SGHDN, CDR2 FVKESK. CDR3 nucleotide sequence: TGTGCCAGCAGCCAATATGACTATGGCTACACCTTC. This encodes CASSQYDYGYTF.

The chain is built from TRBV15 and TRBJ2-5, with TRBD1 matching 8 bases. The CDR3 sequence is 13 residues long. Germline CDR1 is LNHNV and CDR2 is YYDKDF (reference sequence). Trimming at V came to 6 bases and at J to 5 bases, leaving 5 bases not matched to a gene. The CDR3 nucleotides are TGTGCCACCAGGGACCCAGGGGGCGAGACCCAGTACTTC. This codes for CATRDPGGETQYF.

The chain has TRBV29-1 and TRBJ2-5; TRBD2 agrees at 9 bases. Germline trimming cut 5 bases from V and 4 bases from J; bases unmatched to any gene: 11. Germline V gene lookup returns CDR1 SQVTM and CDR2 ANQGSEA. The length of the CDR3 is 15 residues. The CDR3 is CSVIGGRAGGETQYF. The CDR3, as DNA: TGCAGCGTTATTGGCGGGAGGGCCGGTGGAGAGACCCAGTACTTC.

The chain's CDR3 is CAIQTSGSYEQYF. For the CDR3, the DNA is TGTGCCATACAGACTAGCGGGAGTTACGAGCAGTACTTC. The chain links TRBV10-3 to TRBJ2-7; 12 bases line up with TRBD2. CDR1 is ENHRY, CDR2 SYGVKD, per germline. The CDR3 consists of 13 residues. V shed 9 bases, J shed 4 bases, and the junction held 4 bases outside the gene matches.

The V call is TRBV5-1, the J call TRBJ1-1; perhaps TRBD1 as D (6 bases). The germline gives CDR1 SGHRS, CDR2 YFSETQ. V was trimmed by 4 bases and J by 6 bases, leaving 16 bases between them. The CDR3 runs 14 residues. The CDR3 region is CASSLNTGTSEAFF. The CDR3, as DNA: TGCGCCAGCAGCCTCAATACAGGGACATCTGAAGCTTTCTTT.

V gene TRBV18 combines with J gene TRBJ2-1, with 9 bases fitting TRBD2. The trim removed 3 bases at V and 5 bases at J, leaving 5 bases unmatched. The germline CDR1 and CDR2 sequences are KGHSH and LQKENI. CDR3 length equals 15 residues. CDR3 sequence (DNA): TGTGCCAGCTCACCTCCGGGACTAGCACACAATGAGCAGTTCTTC. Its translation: CASSPPGLAHNEQFF.

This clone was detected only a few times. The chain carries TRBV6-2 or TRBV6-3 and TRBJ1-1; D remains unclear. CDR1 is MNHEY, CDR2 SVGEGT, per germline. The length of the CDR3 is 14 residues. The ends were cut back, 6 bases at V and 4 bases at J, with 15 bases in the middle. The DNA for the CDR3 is TGTGCCAGCAGCCTCACCCCAGGCGTCACTGAAGCTTTCTTT. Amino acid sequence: CASSLTPGVTEAFF.

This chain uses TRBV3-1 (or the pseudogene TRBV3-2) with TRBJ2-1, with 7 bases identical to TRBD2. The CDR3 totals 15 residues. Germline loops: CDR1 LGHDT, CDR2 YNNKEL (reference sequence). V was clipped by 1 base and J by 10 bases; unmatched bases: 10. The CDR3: CASSQVVGGPGEQFF. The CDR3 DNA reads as TGTGCCAGCAGCCAAGTTGTGGGAGGGCCGGGGGAGCAGTTCTTC.

CDR3 DNA sequence: TGTGCCAGTAGTACCGGACAGGGAAACACCATATATTTT. It is translated as CASSTGQGNTIYF. The chain joins TRBV19 to TRBJ1-3, with D possibly matching TRBD1 (6 bases). V lost 4 bases, J lost 4 bases, and 8 bases lay in between. CDR3 length equals 13 residues. Germline-derived CDR1 and CDR2 are LNHDA and SQIVND (reference sequence).

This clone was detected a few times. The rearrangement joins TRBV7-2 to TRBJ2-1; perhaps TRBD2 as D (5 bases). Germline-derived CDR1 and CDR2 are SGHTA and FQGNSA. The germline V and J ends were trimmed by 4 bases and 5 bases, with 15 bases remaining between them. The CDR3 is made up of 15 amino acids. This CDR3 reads CASSSSGSGHNEQFF. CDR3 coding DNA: TGTGCCAGCAGCTCCTCGGGATCCGGCCACAATGAGCAGTTCTTC.

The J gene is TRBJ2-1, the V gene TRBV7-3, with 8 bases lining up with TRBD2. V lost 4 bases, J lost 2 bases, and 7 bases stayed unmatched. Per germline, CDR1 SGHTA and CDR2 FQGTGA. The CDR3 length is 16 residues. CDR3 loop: CASSSEAGVTYNEQFF. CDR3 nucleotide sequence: TGTGCCAGCAGCTCAGAAGCGGGGGTCACCTACAATGAGCAGTTCTTC. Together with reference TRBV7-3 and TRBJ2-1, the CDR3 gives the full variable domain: GAGVSQTPSNKVTEKGKYVELRCDPISGHTALYWYRQSLGQGPEFLIYFQGTGAADDSGLPNDRFFAVRPEGSVSTLKIQRTERGDSAVYLCASSSEAGVTYNEQFFGPGTRLTVL.

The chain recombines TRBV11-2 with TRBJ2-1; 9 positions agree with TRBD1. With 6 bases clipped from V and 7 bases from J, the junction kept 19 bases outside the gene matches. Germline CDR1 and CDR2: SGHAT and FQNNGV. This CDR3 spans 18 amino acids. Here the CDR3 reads CASRPPSGTGINYNEQFF. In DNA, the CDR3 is TGTGCCAGCAGACCGCCCTCCGGGACAGGGATTAATTATAATGAGCAGTTCTTC. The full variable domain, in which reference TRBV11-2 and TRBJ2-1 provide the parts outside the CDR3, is EAGVAQSPRYKIIEKRQSVAFWCNPISGHATLYWYQQILGQGPKLLIQFQNNGVVDDSQLPKDRFSAERLKGVDSTLKIQPAKLEDSAVYLCASRPPSGTGINYNEQFFGPGTRLTVL.

The CDR3 loop reads CASISSGIKTGELFF. CDR3 nucleotides: TGTGCCAGCATCTCTAGCGGGATAAAGACCGGGGAGCTGTTTTTT. The gene calls are TRBV28 and TRBJ2-2; TRBD2 matches 9 bases. Germline CDR1 and CDR2: MDHEN and SYDVKM. The CDR3 totals 15 residues. With 7 bases clipped from V and 5 bases from J, the junction kept 8 bases outside the gene matches.

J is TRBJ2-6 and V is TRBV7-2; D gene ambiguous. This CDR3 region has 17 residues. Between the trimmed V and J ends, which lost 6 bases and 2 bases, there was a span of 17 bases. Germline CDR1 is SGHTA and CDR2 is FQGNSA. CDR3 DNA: TGTGCCAGCAGAACACAATATCGTAAGACTGGGGCCAACGTCCTGACTTTC. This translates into CASRTQYRKTGANVLTF.

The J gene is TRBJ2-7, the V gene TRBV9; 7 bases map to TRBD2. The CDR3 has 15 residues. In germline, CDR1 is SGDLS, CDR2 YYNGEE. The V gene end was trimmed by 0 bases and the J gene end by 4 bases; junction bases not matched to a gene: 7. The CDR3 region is CASSVGGGTGYEQYF. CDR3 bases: TGTGCCAGCAGCGTAGGGGGAGGGACCGGTTACGAGCAGTACTTC.

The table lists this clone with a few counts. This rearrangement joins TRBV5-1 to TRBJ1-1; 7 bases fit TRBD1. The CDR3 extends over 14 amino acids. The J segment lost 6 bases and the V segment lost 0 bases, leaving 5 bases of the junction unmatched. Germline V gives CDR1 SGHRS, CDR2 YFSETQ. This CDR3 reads CASSLGDRPPEAFF. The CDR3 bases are TGCGCCAGCAGCTTGGGGGACAGACCCCCTGAAGCTTTCTTT.

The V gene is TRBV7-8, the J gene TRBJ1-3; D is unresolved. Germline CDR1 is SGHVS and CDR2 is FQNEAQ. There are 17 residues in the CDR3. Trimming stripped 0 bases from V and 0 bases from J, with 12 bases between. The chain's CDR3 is CASSLAVDGGSGNTIYF. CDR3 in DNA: TGTGCCAGCAGCTTAGCGGTCGACGGCGGCTCTGGAAACACCATATATTTT. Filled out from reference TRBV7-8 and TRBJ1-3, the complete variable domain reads GAGVSQSPRYKVAKRGQDVALRCDPISGHVSLFWYQQALGQGPEFLTYFQNEAQLDKSGLPSDRFFAERPEGSVSTLKIQRTQQEDSAVYLCASSLAVDGGSGNTIYFGEGSWLTVV.

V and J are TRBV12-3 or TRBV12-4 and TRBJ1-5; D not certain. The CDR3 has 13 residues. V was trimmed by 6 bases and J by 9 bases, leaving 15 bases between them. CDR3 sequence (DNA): TGTGCCAGCAGCACATCCGGAGGTGGGCCCCAGCATTTT. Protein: CASSTSGGGPQHF.

The CDR3 DNA sequence: TGTGCTAGTGGATTCGTAGGGGGCTCCGGGGAGCTGTTTTTT. Translated: CASGFVGGSGELFF. This chain links TRBV12-5 with TRBJ2-2, with 7 bases lining up with TRBD1. Germline V gene lookup returns CDR1 LGHNT and CDR2 FRNRAP. Unmatched junction bases numbered 7, after V lost 6 bases and J lost 6 bases. The CDR3 is 14 amino acids.